The 32 T cell receptor beta chains presented below share a single source sample, sequenced in a study of blood T cell repertoires in COVID-19. The repertoire was sequenced with immunoSEQ multiplex PCR; TCRdb's copy has only in-frame clones and lacks some. The repertoire holds fewer than 700,000 clones, with about 89% as singletons. The sequencing input was peripheral blood. These receptors came from a woman in her 50s with COVID-19, enrolled during active disease.

This chain joins TRBV3-1 (or the pseudogene TRBV3-2) and TRBJ2-5; TRBD2 might be the D (5 bases). In germline, CDR1 is LGHDT, CDR2 YNNKEL (reference sequence). The CDR3 is 14 amino acids. Trimming shortened V by 4 bases and J by 2 bases, and 11 bases separated the two germline ends. CDR3 loop: CASSLQSGQETQYF. The CDR3 DNA is TGTGCCAGCAGCCTACAGAGCGGACAAGAGACCCAGTACTTC.

A single count supports this clone. The rearrangement uses TRBV6-4 and TRBJ2-2; 7 bases are a match to TRBD1. Germline V gene data show CDR1 as MRHNA and CDR2 as SNTAGT. V was clipped by 6 bases and J by 2 bases; unmatched bases: 12. This CDR3 comprises 17 residues. DNA for the CDR3: TGTGCCAGCAGGGCCCCAGACAGGGTCGGTAACACCGGGGAGCTGTTTTTT. Its protein is CASRAPDRVGNTGELFF.

This chain connects TRBV6-5 to TRBJ2-3; TRBD2 agrees at 7 bases. The CDR3 spans 13 residues. The germline V gene encodes CDR1 MNHEY and CDR2 SVGAGI. Unmatched junction bases numbered 5, after V lost 8 bases and J lost 3 bases. CDR3 in amino acids: CASAGERTDTQYF. The CDR3 bases are TGTGCCAGCGCGGGGGAACGTACAGATACGCAGTATTTT.

J is TRBJ1-2 and V is TRBV6-1; the match to TRBD1 covers 8 bases. Trimming cost V 2 bases and J 4 bases; bases outside gene matches: 3. Germline values: CDR1 MNHNS, CDR2 SASEGT. CDR3 length equals 14 residues. The chain's CDR3 is CASSESGGAYGYTF. The DNA of the CDR3 is TGTGCCAGCAGTGAATCAGGGGGCGCCTATGGCTACACCTTC.

CDR3 region: CASSSSGQGGEKLFF. As DNA, the CDR3 is TGTGCCAGCAGCTCCTCCGGACAGGGAGGGGAAAAACTGTTTTTT. The rearrangement uses TRBV3-1 (or the pseudogene TRBV3-2) and TRBJ1-4; 8 bases match TRBD1. With V trimmed by 5 bases and J by 8 bases, 10 bases remained unmatched. The CDR3 covers 15 residues. Per germline, CDR1 LGHDT and CDR2 YNNKEL (reference sequence).

This chain connects TRBV30 to TRBJ2-6; TRBD1 aligns across 8 bases. This CDR3 is built from 17 residues. The V gene's germline CDR1 is GTSNPN and CDR2 SVGIG (reference sequence). With V trimmed by 1 base and J by 4 bases, 9 bases remained unmatched. The CDR3 DNA is TGTGCCTGGAGTGGAGGGCAGGGGGCATCCGGGGCCAACGTCCTGACTTTC. Translated: CAWSGGQGASGANVLTF.

This chain links TRBV2 with TRBJ1-2, with 10 bases matching TRBD1. Germline CDR1 is SNHLY and CDR2 is FYNNEI. After removal of 7 bases from V and 5 bases from J, the junction contained 7 bases not matched to a gene. This CDR3 is built from 14 residues. CDR3 DNA: TGTGCCAGCATGCGGGACAGGGGCGATTATGGCTACACCTTC. Residues: CASMRDRGDYGYTF. The complete variable domain, with remaining parts taken from reference TRBV2 and TRBJ1-2, reads EPEVTQTPSHQVTQMGQEVILRCVPISNHLYFYWYRQILGQKVEFLVSFYNNEISEKSEIFDDQFSVERPDGSNFTLKIRSTKLEDSAMYFCASMRDRGDYGYTFGSGTRLTVV.

This sequence joins TRBV27 and TRBJ1-1, with 7 bases that match TRBD1. The germline V gene encodes CDR1 MNHEY and CDR2 SMNVEV (reference sequence). The CDR3 sequence is 17 residues long. J was trimmed by 1 base and V by 4 bases; bases with no gene match: 12. The CDR3 nucleotides are TGTGCCAGCAGTTCCTACAGGGGTGGGGGAGGGAACACTGAAGCTTTCTTT. Translating it yields CASSSYRGGGGNTEAFF.

This chain connects TRBV7-9 to TRBJ2-5; 7 bases match TRBD2. With 1 base clipped from V and 5 bases from J, the junction kept 10 bases outside the gene matches. The V gene's germline CDR1 is SEHNR and CDR2 FQNEAQ (reference sequence). The CDR3 is made up of 16 amino acids. CDR3 residues: CASSLGDYRARETQYF. DNA for the CDR3: TGTGCCAGCAGCTTAGGGGACTATCGTGCGCGGGAGACCCAGTACTTC.

The gene calls are TRBV5-1 and TRBJ2-3, with D tentatively TRBD2 (5 bases). This CDR3 comprises 17 residues. Germline loops: CDR1 SGHRS, CDR2 YFSETQ. The germline V and J ends were trimmed by 2 bases and 0 bases, with 16 bases remaining between them. The CDR3 DNA sequence: TGCGCCAGCAGCTTAGGAGGCTCTACCCTTAGCACAGATACGCAGTATTTT. It yields the protein CASSLGGSTLSTDTQYF. The full variable domain, in which reference TRBV5-1 and TRBJ2-3 provide the parts outside the CDR3, is KAGVTQTPRYLIKTRGQQVTLSCSPISGHRSVSWYQQTPGQGLQFLFEYFSETQRNKGNFPGRFSGRQFSNSRSEMNVSTLELGDSALYLCASSLGGSTLSTDTQYFGPGTRLTVL.

The chain recombines TRBV7-9 with TRBJ2-7; the D is unclear. Trimming removed 4 bases at V and 0 bases at J, with 4 bases between. The germline gives CDR1 SEHNR, CDR2 FQNEAQ (reference sequence). CDR3 length equals 12 residues. The CDR3 DNA follows: TGTGCCAGCAGCTGGAGCTCCTACGAGCAGTACTTC. This codes for CASSWSSYEQYF.

This clone was seen once. CDR3 amino acids: CSASVSFNQPQHF. The CDR3 DNA is TGCAGTGCTAGTGTATCCTTCAATCAGCCCCAGCATTTT. The V gene is TRBV20-1, the J gene TRBJ1-5; no reliable D call. The germline CDR1 and CDR2 sequences are DFQATT and SNEGSKA (reference sequence). The CDR3 length is 13 residues. The V end lost 3 bases, the J end lost 3 bases, and 9 bases lay between the germline ends.

The chain uses TRBV13 and TRBJ2-1; D uncertain. V dropped 2 bases and J dropped 4 bases, with 12 bases sitting between them. CDR1 is PRHDT and CDR2 is FYEKMQ in the germline V gene (reference sequence). CDR3 length: 15 amino acids. In nucleotides, the CDR3 is TGTGCCAGCAGCTTAAGAGGTCAATTTTACAATGAGCAGTTCTTC. The encoded protein is CASSLRGQFYNEQFF.

The chain joins TRBV7-9 to TRBJ1-6; D is unresolved. The CDR3 is 15 residues long. V lost 0 bases to trimming and J lost 8 bases, with 11 bases between them. CDR1 is SEHNR and CDR2 is FQNEAQ in the germline V gene (reference sequence). The CDR3 region is CASSLAGGEHSPLHF. CDR3 sequence (DNA): TGTGCCAGCAGCTTAGCGGGAGGAGAGCATTCACCCCTCCACTTT.

This CDR3 reads CAWRQVNNSPLHF. CDR3 in DNA: TGTGCCTGGAGACAAGTAAATAATTCACCCCTCCACTTT. The chain is built from TRBV30 and TRBJ1-6; D unclear. Trimming stripped 3 bases from V and 5 bases from J, with 8 bases between. From germline, CDR1 is GTSNPN and CDR2 SVGIG (reference sequence). CDR3 length: 13 residues.

This chain uses TRBV11-2 with TRBJ2-3; a possible D gene is TRBD1 (5 bases). Germline CDR1 is SGHAT and CDR2 is FQNNGV. The CDR3 totals 14 residues. V dropped 1 base and J dropped 3 bases, with 8 bases sitting between them. Here the CDR3 reads CASSLATDTDTQYF. CDR3 sequence (DNA): TGTGCCAGCAGCTTAGCGACAGATACAGATACGCAGTATTTT.

This chain links TRBV2 with TRBJ1-1; 8 bases line up with TRBD1. V gave up 6 bases and J gave up 1 base; unmatched junction bases: 4. Germline CDR1 SNHLY, CDR2 FYNNEI. The CDR3 contains 14 residues. The CDR3 is CASRLGQGNTEAFF. The CDR3 DNA follows: TGTGCCAGCAGGTTAGGACAGGGGAACACTGAAGCTTTCTTT. The full variable domain, completed using reference TRBV2 and TRBJ1-1, is EPEVTQTPSHQVTQMGQEVILRCVPISNHLYFYWYRQILGQKVEFLVSFYNNEISEKSEIFDDQFSVERPDGSNFTLKIRSTKLEDSAMYFCASRLGQGNTEAFFGQGTRLTVV.

The chain is built from TRBV7-3 and TRBJ2-5, with a tentative D call TRBD1 (5 bases). The germline CDR1 and CDR2 sequences are SGHTA and FQGTGA. Trimming removed 2 bases from V and 0 bases from J, with 16 bases in between. The CDR3 loop spans 17 amino acids. The CDR3 DNA reads as TGTGCCAGCAGCTTATCTCTCATGGGGCAATACCAAGAGACCCAGTACTTC. As protein: CASSLSLMGQYQETQYF.

This chain connects TRBV2 to TRBJ2-7, with TRBD1 matching 8 bases. Germline CDR1 is SNHLY and CDR2 is FYNNEI. J gave up 5 bases and V 4 bases, and 7 bases lay outside the gene matches. This CDR3 has 14 residues. The chain's CDR3 is CASSGLDRADEQYF. In DNA form, the CDR3 reads TGTGCCAGCAGTGGATTGGACAGGGCAGACGAGCAGTACTTC.

This clone was observed a single time. The gene calls are TRBV30 and TRBJ1-2, with D perhaps TRBD1 (6 bases). Germline loops: CDR1 GTSNPN, CDR2 SVGIG (reference sequence). This CDR3 has 13 amino acids. Trimming took 1 base from V and 6 from J, leaving 12 bases between them. CDR3 nucleotides: TGTGCCTGGAGTGGAGTTACAGGGAATGGCTACACCTTC. Its translation: CAWSGVTGNGYTF.

The chain has TRBV12-2 and TRBJ1-2; the table's D call, TRBD1, has no DNA check behind it. TRBV12-2 is noted as a pseudogene. The CDR3 runs 14 residues. The CDR3 coding sequence is TGTGCAAGTCGCACCACAGGGGCAGATTATGGCTACACCTTC. The encoded protein is CASRTTGADYGYTF.

DNA for the CDR3: TGTGCCAGCAGCTATAGGACAGGGACTGTACGTAATGAGCAGTTCTTC. This sequence encodes CASSYRTGTVRNEQFF. The chain links TRBV5-4 to TRBJ2-1; 8 bases are a match to TRBD1. Germline V gene data show CDR1 as SGHNT and CDR2 as YYREEE (reference sequence). Losses at the gene ends were 3 bases for V and 7 bases for J; bases not matched to a gene: 12. The CDR3 consists of 16 residues. Variable domain in full (rest from reference TRBV5-4 and TRBJ2-1): ETGVTQSPTHLIKTRGQQVTLRCSSQSGHNTVSWYQQALGQGPQFIFQYYREEENGRGNFPPRFSGLQFPNYSSELNVNALELDDSALYLCASSYRTGTVRNEQFFGPGTRLTVL.

This chain links TRBV5-4 with TRBJ1-1; 9 bases fit TRBD1. Germline CDR1 and CDR2: SGHNT and YYREEE (reference sequence). V was clipped by 7 bases and J by 3 bases; unmatched bases: 7. This CDR3 contains 14 residues. In DNA, the CDR3 is TGTGCCAGCCGAGCACAGGGGGCGGACACTGAAGCTTTCTTT. Translating gives CASRAQGADTEAFF.

The rearrangement joins TRBV9 to TRBJ1-2, with D perhaps matching TRBD1 (5 bases). Trimming removed 3 bases at V and 3 bases at J, with 12 bases between. CDR3 length: 14 residues. Germline V lookup: CDR1 SGDLS, CDR2 YYNGEE. This CDR3 reads CASSEGVGYYGYTF. The CDR3 DNA reads as TGTGCCAGCAGCGAAGGGGTGGGGTACTATGGCTACACCTTC.

This chain joins TRBV7-9 and TRBJ2-5, with D tentatively TRBD1 (5 bases). The CDR3 covers 13 residues. The V end was cut by 5 bases, the J end by 2 bases, with 9 bases between. CDR1 is SEHNR, CDR2 FQNEAQ, per germline (reference sequence). CDR3 nucleotide sequence: TGTGCCAGCAGCCCGCAGGGACAAGAGACCCAGTACTTC. Amino acids: CASSPQGQETQYF.

The CDR3 loop reads CASSQVGALRDEAFF. CDR3 coding DNA: TGCGCCAGCAGCCAAGTTGGAGCCCTCAGGGATGAAGCTTTCTTT. This rearrangement joins TRBV4-1 to TRBJ1-1; tentative D call: TRBD1 (5 bases). The length of the CDR3 is 15 residues. V lost 1 base to trimming and J lost 7 bases, with 16 bases between them. Germline V gives CDR1 MGHRA, CDR2 YSYEKL.

V and J are TRBV28 and TRBJ1-2, with TRBD1 identical over 11 bases. V shed 6 bases and J 6 bases; nucleotides not matched to a gene: 9. This CDR3 is built from 15 residues. Germline lookup yields CDR1 MDHEN and CDR2 SYDVKM. CDR3 amino acids: CASRGQGALGNGYTF. DNA of the CDR3: TGTGCCAGCAGAGGACAGGGGGCGCTAGGTAATGGCTACACCTTC.

This clone has only a few counts. The chain joins TRBV6-1 to TRBJ2-5; D not resolved. Germline V lookup: CDR1 MNHNS, CDR2 SASEGT. Between the trimmed V and J ends, which lost 3 bases and 3 bases, there was a span of 8 bases. The CDR3 is 13 residues long. This chain's CDR3 is CASSEGREETQYF. The CDR3 nucleotides are TGTGCCAGCAGTGAGGGCAGAGAAGAGACCCAGTACTTC.

The chain couples TRBV30 to TRBJ2-7; D is perhaps TRBD1 (5 bases). Trimming removed 2 bases at V and 4 bases at J, with 12 bases between. The germline gives CDR1 GTSNPN, CDR2 SVGIG (reference sequence). The CDR3 spans 13 residues. The CDR3 sequence: CAWSPGKDYEQYF. The CDR3 nucleotides are TGTGCCTGGAGTCCAGGGAAGGATTACGAGCAGTACTTC.

V usage is TRBV19 and J usage is TRBJ2-3; a weak D match, TRBD1 (5 bases). The V gene lost 2 bases and the J gene lost 2 bases, with 8 bases spanning the gap. The germline gives CDR1 LNHDA, CDR2 SQIVND (reference sequence). The CDR3 consists of 14 residues. CDR3 nucleotide sequence: TGTGCCAGTAGTATACAGGGCAACACAGATACGCAGTATTTT. Its protein is CASSIQGNTDTQYF.

The rearrangement uses TRBV2 and TRBJ2-5; TRBD1 agrees at 11 bases. Germline CDR1 reads SNHLY; CDR2 reads FYNNEI. The CDR3 is 14 amino acids. After removal of 5 bases from V and 5 bases from J, the junction contained 4 bases not matched to a gene. This CDR3 reads CASSQRTGGETQYF. As DNA, the CDR3 is TGTGCCAGCAGTCAACGGACAGGGGGCGAGACCCAGTACTTC.

The V call is TRBV7-9, the J call TRBJ1-1; D ambiguous. CDR3 length: 14 residues. CDR1 and CDR2 (germline): SEHNR, FQNEAQ (reference sequence). The V and J ends lost 0 bases and 0 bases respectively, with 5 bases between them. This chain's CDR3 is CASSLASMNTEAFF. In nucleotides, the CDR3 is TGTGCCAGCAGCTTAGCGTCCATGAACACTGAAGCTTTCTTT.